This TCR beta chain was observed in a study of control samples from healthy donors and cancer patients. Using immunoSEQ multiplex PCR, the repertoire was profiled, and TCRdb retains in-frame clones only, with some absent. The table has about 120,000 clones, just over 90% seen once. The CDR3 is 13 amino acids. Deletions cut 5 bases from V and 4 bases from J, with 13 bases between. The V gene's germline CDR1 is SQVTM and CDR2 ANQGSEA. The chain recombines TRBV29-1 with TRBJ2-3; D is ambiguous. The material sequenced was blood. This receptor was taken from a woman between 18 and 30 years old in good health. Written as DNA, the CDR3 is TGCAGCGTTCTACGCCCGGGTGCAGATACGCAGTATTTT. Its translation is CSVLRPGADTQYF.